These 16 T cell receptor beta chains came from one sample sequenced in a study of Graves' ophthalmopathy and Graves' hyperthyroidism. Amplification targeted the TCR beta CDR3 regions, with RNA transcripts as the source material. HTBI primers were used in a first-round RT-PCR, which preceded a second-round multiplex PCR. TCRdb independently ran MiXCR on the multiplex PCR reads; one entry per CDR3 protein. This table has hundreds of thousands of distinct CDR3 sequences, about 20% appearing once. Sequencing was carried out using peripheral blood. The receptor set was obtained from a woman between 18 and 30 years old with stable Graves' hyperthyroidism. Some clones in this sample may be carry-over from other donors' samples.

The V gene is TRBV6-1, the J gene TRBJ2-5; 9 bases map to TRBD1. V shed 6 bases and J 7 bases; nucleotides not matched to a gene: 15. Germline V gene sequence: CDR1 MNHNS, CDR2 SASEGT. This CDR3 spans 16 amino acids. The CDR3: CASSNNRDREPGTQYF. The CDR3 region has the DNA TGTGCCAGCAGCAACAACCGGGACAGGGAGCCCGGGACCCAGTACTTC.

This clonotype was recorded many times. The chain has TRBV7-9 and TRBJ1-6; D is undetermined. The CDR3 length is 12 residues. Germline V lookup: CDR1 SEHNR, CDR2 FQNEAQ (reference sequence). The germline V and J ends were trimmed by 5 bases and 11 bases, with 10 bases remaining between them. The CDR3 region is CASSPDLPPLHF. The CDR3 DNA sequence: TGTGCCAGCAGCCCCGACCTTCCACCCCTCCACTTT.

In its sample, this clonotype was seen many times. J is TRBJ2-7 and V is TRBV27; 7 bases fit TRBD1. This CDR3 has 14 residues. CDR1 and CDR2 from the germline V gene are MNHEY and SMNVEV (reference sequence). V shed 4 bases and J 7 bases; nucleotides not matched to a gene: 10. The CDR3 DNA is TGTGCCAGCAGTTCCAACAGGGGTGCTAGGGAGCAGTACTTC. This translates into CASSSNRGAREQYF.

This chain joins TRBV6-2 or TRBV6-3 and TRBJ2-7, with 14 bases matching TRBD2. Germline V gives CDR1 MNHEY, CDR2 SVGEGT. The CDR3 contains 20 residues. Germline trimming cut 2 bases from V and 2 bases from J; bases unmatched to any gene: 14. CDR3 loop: CASSYTTDRGTSGSTYEQYF. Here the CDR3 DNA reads TGTGCCAGCAGTTACACCACCGATCGGGGGACTAGCGGGAGTACCTACGAGCAGTACTTC.

DNA of the CDR3: TGTGCCAGCAGTCTACGGGGGACGGCCAGGGAGACCCAGTACTTC. This codes for CASSLRGTARETQYF. The chain recombines TRBV6-2 or TRBV6-3 with TRBJ2-5; D perhaps matches TRBD2 (6 bases). Trimming cost V 5 bases and J 5 bases, with 18 bases left between them. Germline CDR1 MNHEY, CDR2 SVGEGT. The CDR3 sequence is 15 residues long.

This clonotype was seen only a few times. This CDR3 is CASSEVATGVETQYF. The CDR3 bases are TGTGCCAGCAGTGAAGTTGCGACAGGGGTCGAGACCCAGTACTTC. The rearrangement uses TRBV6-1 and TRBJ2-5; 8 bases match TRBD1. Trimming took 1 base from V and 5 from J; bases not matched to a gene: 6. This CDR3 has 15 amino acids. Germline V CDR1 and CDR2: MNHNS, SASEGT.

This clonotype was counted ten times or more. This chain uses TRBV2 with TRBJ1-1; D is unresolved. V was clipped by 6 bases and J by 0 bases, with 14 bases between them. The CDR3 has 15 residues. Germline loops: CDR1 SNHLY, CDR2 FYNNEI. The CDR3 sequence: CASSAGRSMNTEAFF. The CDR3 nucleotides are TGTGCCAGCAGCGCTGGACGGAGCATGAACACTGAAGCTTTCTTT.

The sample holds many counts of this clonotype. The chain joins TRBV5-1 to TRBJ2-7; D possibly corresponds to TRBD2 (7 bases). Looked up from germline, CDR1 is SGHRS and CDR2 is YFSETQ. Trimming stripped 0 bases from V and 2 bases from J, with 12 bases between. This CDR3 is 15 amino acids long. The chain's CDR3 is CASSLEGGGPYEQYF. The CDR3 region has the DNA TGCGCCAGCAGCTTGGAAGGGGGGGGACCCTACGAGCAGTACTTC.

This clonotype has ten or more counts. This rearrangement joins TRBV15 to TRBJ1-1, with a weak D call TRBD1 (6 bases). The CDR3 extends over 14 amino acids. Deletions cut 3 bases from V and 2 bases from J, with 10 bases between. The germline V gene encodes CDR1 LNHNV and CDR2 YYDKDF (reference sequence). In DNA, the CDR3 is TGTGCCACCAGCAGGTGGACAGCCAACACTGAAGCTTTCTTT. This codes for CATSRWTANTEAFF.

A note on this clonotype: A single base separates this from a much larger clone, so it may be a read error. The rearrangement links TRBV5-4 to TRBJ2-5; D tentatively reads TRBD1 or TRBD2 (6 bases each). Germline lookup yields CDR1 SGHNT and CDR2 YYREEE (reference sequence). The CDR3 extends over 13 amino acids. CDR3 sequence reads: CASSRRGEETRYF. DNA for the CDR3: TGTGCCAGCAGCCGGAGGGGGGAAGAGACCCGGTACTTC. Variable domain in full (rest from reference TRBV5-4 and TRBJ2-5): ETGVTQSPTHLIKTRGQQVTLRCSSQSGHNTVSWYQQALGQGPQFIFQYYREEENGRGNFPPRFSGLQFPNYSSELNVNALELDDSALYLCASSRRGEETRYFGPGTRLLVL.

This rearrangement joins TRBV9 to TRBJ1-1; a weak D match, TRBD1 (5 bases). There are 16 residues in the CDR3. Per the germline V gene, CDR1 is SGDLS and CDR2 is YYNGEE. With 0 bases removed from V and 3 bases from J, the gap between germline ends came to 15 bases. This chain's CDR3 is CASSVVWDGGHTEAFF. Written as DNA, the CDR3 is TGTGCCAGCAGCGTAGTATGGGACGGTGGGCACACTGAAGCTTTCTTT.

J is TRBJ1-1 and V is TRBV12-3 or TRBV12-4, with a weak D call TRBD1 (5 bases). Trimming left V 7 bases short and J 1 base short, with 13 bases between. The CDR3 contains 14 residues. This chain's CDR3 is CASTPGRANTEAFF. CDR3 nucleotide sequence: TGTGCCAGCACCCCGGGACGCGCGAACACTGAAGCTTTCTTT.

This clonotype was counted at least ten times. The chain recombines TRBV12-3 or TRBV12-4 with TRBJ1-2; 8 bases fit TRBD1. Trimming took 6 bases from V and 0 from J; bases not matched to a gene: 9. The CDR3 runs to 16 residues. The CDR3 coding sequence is TGTGCCAGCAGCACTACCCTCAGGGGGCCTAACTATGGCTACACCTTC. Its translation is CASSTTLRGPNYGYTF.

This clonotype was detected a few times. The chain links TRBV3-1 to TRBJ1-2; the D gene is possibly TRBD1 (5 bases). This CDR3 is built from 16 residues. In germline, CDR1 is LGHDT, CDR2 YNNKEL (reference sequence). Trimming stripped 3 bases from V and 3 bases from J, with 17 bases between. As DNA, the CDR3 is TGTGCCAGCAGCCAGAGCCCGGGGACGGGGCACTATGGCTACACCTTC. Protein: CASSQSPGTGHYGYTF.

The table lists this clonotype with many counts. In DNA, the CDR3 is TGCAGTGCTAGACTAAATAAGGCGGGCCTCTCCTACGAGCAGTACTTC. Its protein is CSARLNKAGLSYEQYF. The V gene is TRBV20-1, the J gene TRBJ2-7; the D gene is possibly TRBD2 (5 bases). CDR1 and CDR2 (germline): DFQATT, SNEGSKA (reference sequence). CDR3 length equals 16 residues. V lost 2 bases, J lost 0 bases, and 17 bases lay in between.

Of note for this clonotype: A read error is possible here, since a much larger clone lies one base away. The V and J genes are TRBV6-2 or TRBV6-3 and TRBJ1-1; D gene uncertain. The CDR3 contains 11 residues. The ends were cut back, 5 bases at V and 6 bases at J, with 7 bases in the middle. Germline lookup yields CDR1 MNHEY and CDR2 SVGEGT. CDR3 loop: CASSEEAEAFF. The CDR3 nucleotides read TGTGCCAGCAGTGAGGAGGCTGAAGCTTTCTTT.